This is a list of T cell receptor beta chains from one sample in a study of cytomegalovirus exposure and HLA in healthy donors. This table comes from immunoSEQ multiplex PCR, and its TCRdb copy is limited to in-frame clones, with some not included. The table includes fewer than 250,000 clones, 85% to 90% detected once. The specimen was PBMCs. These receptors originate from a man aged 18 to 29 in good health and CMV-seronegative. The CDR3 runs from the conserved cysteine through the conserved F or W. A D gene is named only where the DNA matches it firmly. Size tells how often a clone was seen (once, few, many) or the class of an expanded clone, and some rows leave it out.

len	j_gene	abundance	v_gene	d_gene	CDR3aa	CDR3nt
14	TRBJ1-4	once	TRBV30	-	CAWSVAGSAEKLFF	TGTGCCTGGAGTGTGGCAGGGTCGGCGGAAAAACTGTTTTTT
13	TRBJ2-3	-	TRBV4-2	-	CASSQETRDTQYF	TGTGCCAGCAGCCAAGAGACACGGGATACGCAGTATTTT
11	TRBJ2-7	-	TRBV29-1	-	CSALQGNEQYF	TGCAGCGCCCTACAGGGAAACGAGCAGTACTTC
15	TRBJ2-2	-	TRBV27	TRBD2	CASREAGGFPGELFF	TGTGCCAGCAGAGAAGCGGGAGGGTTTCCCGGGGAGCTGTTTTTT
14	TRBJ1-2	-	TRBV28	-	CASSLGPGSYGYTF	TGTGCCAGCAGCCTGGGTCCGGGTTCCTATGGCTACACCTTC
16	TRBJ2-5	-	TRBV27	TRBD2	CASSLSTSGSSETQYF	TGTGCCAGCAGTTTATCTACCAGCGGGAGCAGCGAGACCCAGTACTTC
20	TRBJ2-3	-	TRBV28	TRBD2	CASSLWLAGGPRRSTDTQYF	TGTGCCAGCAGTTTATGGCTAGCGGGGGGCCCTAGAAGGAGCACAGATACGCAGTATTTT
16	TRBJ2-2	once	TRBV2	TRBD2	CASSGTSGRPTGELFF	TGTGCCAGCAGCGGGACTAGCGGGAGACCGACCGGGGAGCTGTTTTTT
16	TRBJ2-1	once	TRBV11-2	-	CASSLIRDLTYNEQFF	TGTGCCAGCAGCTTAATCCGGGATCTAACCTACAATGAGCAGTTCTTC
15	TRBJ2-2	-	TRBV5-1	TRBD2	CASSLVSSGTGELFF	TGCGCCAGCAGCTTGGTGTCTAGCGGTACCGGGGAGCTGTTTTTT
17	TRBJ1-2	-	TRBV7-2	TRBD1	CASSLDYGQGAGYGYTF	TGTGCCAGCAGCCTAGATTACGGACAGGGGGCAGGATATGGCTACACCTTC
15	TRBJ1-2	-	TRBV7-9	TRBD1	CASERSDRGSYGYTF	TGTGCCAGCGAGAGGTCGGACAGGGGTTCCTATGGCTACACCTTC
15	TRBJ2-1	-	TRBV7-9	TRBD1	CASRSGQGNGNEQFF	TGTGCCAGCAGGTCGGGACAGGGGAATGGGAATGAGCAGTTCTTC
14	TRBJ2-7	-	TRBV11-2	TRBD2	CASSLTSTGGKQYF	TGTGCCAGCAGCTTAACGTCAACGGGGGGTAAGCAGTACTTC
14	TRBJ2-2	-	TRBV7-2	TRBD1	CASSPGQGVGELFF	TGTGCCAGCAGCCCGGGACAGGGGGTCGGGGAGCTGTTTTTT
13	TRBJ1-1	-	TRBV10-3	TRBD1	CAISSDRGSEAFF	TGTGCCATCTCGTCGGACAGGGGCTCGGAAGCTTTCTTT
15	TRBJ2-3	-	TRBV5-6	TRBD2	CASSFGLAGADTQYF	TGTGCCAGCAGCTTCGGACTAGCGGGGGCAGATACGCAGTATTTT
14	TRBJ2-7	-	TRBV19	TRBD2	CASSITSGSHEQYF	TGTGCCAGTAGTATAACTAGCGGGAGCCACGAGCAGTACTTC
13	TRBJ2-2	-	TRBV9	-	CASSAFNTGELFF	TGTGCCAGCAGCGCGTTTAACACCGGGGAGCTGTTTTTT
14	TRBJ2-7	-	TRBV25-1	-	CASSALGGSYEQYF	TGTGCCAGCAGTGCCCTTGGCGGATCCTACGAGCAGTACTTC
15	TRBJ1-5	few	TRBV7-2	-	CASRGGGNGNQPQHF	TGTGCCAGCAGGGGAGGGGGAAACGGCAATCAGCCCCAGCATTTT
13	TRBJ2-7	-	TRBV4-3	-	CASSQESTYEQYF	TGCGCCAGCAGCCAAGAGAGCACCTACGAGCAGTACTTC
20	TRBJ2-2	once	TRBV19	TRBD2	CASSILWGLAGGPSTGELFF	TGTGCCAGTAGTATCCTATGGGGACTAGCGGGAGGGCCGTCCACCGGGGAGCTGTTTTTT
13	TRBJ2-3	-	TRBV19	-	CASKLASTDTQYF	TGTGCCAGTAAGCTAGCGAGCACAGATACGCAGTATTTT
18	TRBJ1-5	once	TRBV4-2	-	CASSQPTGQLYSNQPQHF	TGTGCCAGCAGCCAACCAACCGGACAGCTATATAGCAATCAGCCCCAGCATTTT
15	TRBJ2-5	-	TRBV5-6	TRBD2	CASSFGPGTSGTQYF	TGTGCCAGCAGCTTCGGTCCCGGGACTAGTGGGACCCAGTACTTC
16	TRBJ2-7	-	TRBV7-8	TRBD2	CASSLVPSGLSYEQYF	TGTGCCAGCAGCTTAGTTCCTAGCGGCCTCTCCTACGAGCAGTACTTC
15	TRBJ2-5	-	TRBV5-4	-	CASSLAEVGRETQYF	TGTGCCAGCAGCTTGGCCGAGGTGGGGAGGGAGACCCAGTACTTC
17	TRBJ1-1	-	TRBV27	TRBD1	CASSWDRTGGMNTEAFF	TGTGCCAGCAGTTGGGACCGGACAGGGGGGATGAACACTGAAGCTTTCTTT
14	TRBJ1-6	-	TRBV5-4	TRBD1	CASSRDRVASPLHF	TGTGCCAGCAGCCGGGACAGGGTTGCTTCACCCCTCCACTTT
16	TRBJ2-7	-	TRBV19	TRBD2	CASSIALSGRAVEQYF	TGTGCCAGTAGTATAGCCCTTAGCGGGAGGGCCGTCGAGCAGTACTTC
14	TRBJ2-1	-	TRBV10-3	TRBD2	CAISPTSGYNEQFF	TGTGCCATCAGTCCTACTAGCGGTTACAATGAGCAGTTCTTC
16	TRBJ1-6	-	TRBV5-1	-	CASSLAGSTIAESLHF	TGCGCCAGCAGCTTGGCCGGGTCCACGATTGCCGAGTCCCTCCACTTT
13	TRBJ1-1	-	TRBV2	-	CASRVGLNTEAFF	TGTGCCAGCAGGGTGGGGCTGAACACTGAAGCTTTCTTT
14	TRBJ1-1	few	TRBV7-9	TRBD1	CASSLQGVNTEAFF	TGTGCCAGCAGCTTACAGGGGGTGAACACTGAAGCTTTCTTT
15	TRBJ1-5	-	TRBV6-5	-	CAARPFRDSNQPQHF	TGTGCCGCGAGACCATTCAGGGATAGCAATCAGCCCCAGCATTTT
18	TRBJ2-7	once	TRBV9	TRBD2	CASIRGGLAGVGKYEQYF	TGTGCCAGCATTAGGGGGGGTCTAGCGGGAGTGGGAAAGTACGAGCAGTACTTC
15	TRBJ2-2	-	TRBV7-2	-	CASSEDRPRGGELFF	TGTGCCAGCAGCGAGGACAGACCCCGAGGCGGGGAGCTGTTTTTT
14	TRBJ2-3	-	TRBV6-5	TRBD2	CASSRRAGSDTQYF	TGTGCCAGCAGTCGGAGAGCGGGGTCGGATACGCAGTATTTT
15	TRBJ1-4	-	TRBV5-1	-	CASSWGQTNNEKLFF	TGCGCCAGCAGTTGGGGCCAGACCAATAATGAAAAACTGTTTTTT
13	TRBJ2-7	-	TRBV15	TRBD1	CATTRDRAYEQYF	TGTGCCACGACCCGGGACAGAGCCTACGAGCAGTACTTC
15	TRBJ2-1	-	TRBV5-6	-	CASSLDQGGYNEQFF	TGTGCCAGCAGCTTGGATCAGGGGGGTTACAATGAGCAGTTCTTC
14	TRBJ2-1	-	TRBV19	-	CASRGAGLGNEQFF	TGTGCCAGCCGTGGGGCCGGTCTGGGGAATGAGCAGTTCTTC
13	TRBJ1-1	-	TRBV30	-	CAWSITMNTEAFF	TGTGCCTGGAGTATAACAATGAACACTGAAGCTTTCTTT
13	TRBJ2-7	-	TRBV9	-	CASSLGHDYEQYF	TGTGCCAGCAGCTTAGGGCACGACTACGAGCAGTACTTC
12	TRBJ2-7	-	TRBV29-1	-	CSVGDSPYEQYF	TGCAGCGTTGGCGATAGTCCCTACGAGCAGTACTTC
17	TRBJ2-2	-	TRBV7-3	TRBD1	CASSVTHERQGSGELFF	TGTGCCAGCAGCGTAACACATGAGAGACAGGGCTCCGGGGAGCTGTTTTTT
14	TRBJ2-5	-	TRBV29-1	TRBD2	CSVQTSGSGETQYF	TGCAGCGTTCAAACTAGCGGGAGTGGGGAGACCCAGTACTTC
19	TRBJ2-2	-	TRBV11-2	TRBD2	CASSLGRLAGVLNTGELFF	TGTGCCAGCAGCTTAGGGAGACTAGCGGGAGTACTGAACACCGGGGAGCTGTTTTTT
13	TRBJ1-1	-	TRBV19	TRBD1	CASSHDRETEAFF	TGTGCCAGTAGCCACGACAGGGAAACTGAAGCTTTCTTT
14	TRBJ1-1	-	TRBV28	-	CASSLGGENTEAFF	TGTGCCAGCAGTTTAGGAGGCGAGAACACTGAAGCTTTCTTT
15	TRBJ2-7	-	TRBV7-3	-	CASSLDSKGAYEQYF	TGTGCCAGCAGCTTAGACAGCAAAGGGGCCTACGAGCAGTACTTC
13	TRBJ2-1	once	TRBV5-4	-	CASSSPPYNEQFF	TGTGCCAGCAGCTCTCCCCCCTACAATGAGCAGTTCTTC
15	TRBJ2-1	-	TRBV10-3	-	CAIRGGTTSRNEQFF	TGTGCCATCAGGGGGGGTACTACATCCCGCAATGAGCAGTTCTTC
14	TRBJ2-2	-	TRBV29-1	TRBD1	CSVRDRVYTGELFF	TGCAGCGTTCGGGACAGGGTCTACACCGGGGAGCTGTTTTTT